Given below is one T cell receptor beta chain in context. The antigen is unknown. This sample is drawn from a study of PD-L1 blockade in urothelial cancer. Turning to the study itself: At some point between 2013 and 2015 therapy began: atezolizumab 1,200 mg intravenously every 3 weeks. Blood samples had a median of approximately 150,000 T cells. The study's findings and limits: In blood sampled pretreatment, TCR clonality below the median predicted better survival.

This CDR3 has 14 residues. Looked up from germline, CDR1 is SGHNT and CDR2 is YYREEE (reference sequence). V lost 0 bases and J 0 bases, leaving 7 bases between the germline ends. Spiked synthetic TCR analogs estimated absolute template abundance per PCR. Produced via immunoSEQ multiplex PCR; TCRdb's table is partial and in-frame only. The sample has tens of thousands of clones, approximately 84% seen once. Sample time point: peripheral blood 6 weeks after treatment start. Sample: PBMCs, taken around atezolizumab (anti-PD-L1) treatment. The genes are TRBV5-4 and TRBJ2-7; tentative D call: TRBD2 (6 bases). The receptor was isolated from a man between 60 and 75 years old with urothelial cancer. The CDR3 here is CASSLAGVSYEQYF. CDR3 DNA sequence: TGTGCCAGCAGCTTGGCGGGGGTCTCCTACGAGCAGTACTTC.